The clone carrying this T cell receptor (beta chain) was seen ten or more times. Its antigen is unknown. The data belong to a study of T cells after yellow fever vaccination. Study conclusions and caveats: The booster response re-showed most primary clones: about 96% CD4, 88% CD8. FACS-sorted repertoires could harbor abundant contaminating bulk-population clonotypes.

The authors made TCR cDNA by 5'RACE template switching, adding a universal primer site and UMIs. TCRdb re-called the 5' RACE reads through MiXCR, storing one row per CDR3 protein. Of a few hundred thousand distinct CDR3 sequences in the sample, about 15% are singletons; the top ten hold approximately 15%. Specimen: PBMCs, collected 5 to 6 days after the first yellow fever vaccination. The origin of this receptor is a man between 18 and 29 years old who received the YFV17D yellow fever vaccine.

The CDR3 bases are TGTGCCAGCACCGAGACTAGCGGGGGAGCCACAGATACGCAGTATTTT. This sequence encodes CASTETSGGATDTQYF. The rearrangement joins TRBV7-2 to TRBJ2-3, with 12 nucleotides matching TRBD2. The CDR3 spans 16 residues. V gave up 7 bases and J gave up 2 bases; unmatched junction bases: 7. The germline gives CDR1 SGHTA, CDR2 FQGNSA.